The rows below give T cell receptor beta chains drawn from one sample of a study of early T cells in non-severe SARS-CoV-2 infection. MiXCR was run by TCRdb on the 5' RACE reads, yielding one entry per CDR3 protein. Among 55,000 to 70,000 distinct CDR3 sequences listed, 3.5% to 6% were seen once. The sequencing here drew on whole blood, taken at baseline. The origin of the receptors is an adult who was a healthcare worker with PCR-confirmed SARS-CoV-2 infection or an uninfected control (not recorded which). The donor label of this sample is uncertain. Both conserved end residues are part of each CDR3. The D gene is left open where the match is weak. Only part of the rows carry a size: once, few, many, or a class if the clone is expanded.

TRBV7-2,few,.,TRBJ2-7,CASSFGPRADEQYF,TGTGCCAGCAGCTTCGGGCCCCGAGCCGACGAGCAGTACTTC
TRBV24-1,few,.,TRBJ2-1,CATSDLIVSEQFF,TGTGCCACCAGTGATTTGATCGTCAGTGAGCAGTTCTTC
TRBV5-1,.,.,TRBJ2-5,CASRIRQETQYF,TGCGCCAGCAGAATTCGCCAGGAGACCCAGTACTTC
TRBV7-3,many,TRBD1,TRBJ1-3,CASSRRGQGSTGNTIYF,TGTGCCAGCAGCCGACGGGGACAGGGGTCCACTGGAAACACCATATATTTT
TRBV20-1,many,.,TRBJ1-3,CSASIPERTGNTIYF,TGCAGTGCTAGTATACCCGAGAGGACTGGAAACACCATATATTTT
TRBV27,many,.,TRBJ2-3,CASSPDLSTDTQYF,TGTGCCAGCAGTCCAGACCTATCCACAGATACGCAGTATTTT
TRBV29-1,many,.,TRBJ2-1,CSVVAQGAYNEQFF,TGCAGCGTTGTGGCACAGGGAGCCTACAATGAGCAGTTCTTC
TRBV5-1,.,.,TRBJ2-5,CASSLGVSSPETQYF,TGCGCCAGCAGCTTGGGGGTCAGTAGCCCAGAGACCCAGTACTTC
TRBV6-2/TRBV6-3,many,.,TRBJ2-1,CASSYSPPGAEQFF,TGTGCCAGCAGTTACTCCCCCCCAGGGGCTGAGCAGTTCTTC
TRBV2,many,.,TRBJ1-1,CASPGEGSGREAFF,TGTGCCAGCCCGGGGGAAGGGAGCGGGCGTGAAGCTTTCTTT
TRBV12-3/TRBV12-4,many,TRBD1,TRBJ1-1,CASNRGQGLGEAFF,TGTGCCAGCAATCGAGGACAGGGATTAGGAGAAGCTTTCTTT
TRBV5-6,many,TRBD1,TRBJ1-2,CASSLVTGDRGYGYTF,TGTGCCAGCAGCTTGGTAACAGGGGATCGAGGCTATGGCTACACCTTC
TRBV7-2,.,TRBD2,TRBJ2-1,CASSLVLAGGNEQFF,TGTGCCAGCAGCTTAGTGCTAGCGGGGGGGAATGAGCAGTTCTTC
TRBV7-2,many,.,TRBJ2-7,CASSLAIQQRRYEQYF,TGTGCCAGCAGCTTAGCCATTCAACAGAGGCGCTACGAGCAGTACTTC
TRBV29-1,many,.,TRBJ1-1,CSVGAGQNTEAFF,TGCAGCGTTGGGGCCGGACAGAACACTGAAGCTTTCTTT
TRBV3-1,few,.,TRBJ1-3,CASSQDLGNSGNTIYF,TGTGCCAGCAGCCAAGATTTGGGGAACTCTGGAAACACCATATATTTT
TRBV5-1,.,.,TRBJ2-5,CASSLAGGLGETQYF,TGCGCCAGCAGCCTGGCCGGGGGCCTAGGAGAGACCCAGTACTTC
TRBV6-1,.,TRBD1,TRBJ1-4,CASRPRDRATNEKLFF,TGTGCCAGCAGGCCCCGGGACAGGGCAACTAATGAAAAACTGTTTTTT
TRBV20-1,many,.,TRBJ2-5,CSASSPLEGETQYF,TGCAGTGCTAGTTCTCCTCTCGAGGGAGAGACCCAGTACTTC